Presented here are 5 T cell receptor beta chains from one specimen sequenced in a study of OX40 agonist ivuxolimab in advanced cancers. Data came from immunoSEQ multiplex PCR; TCRdb stores just in-frame clones and leaves some out. The sample has 77,000 or so clones, approximately 85% seen once. The sample consisted of CD4+ or CD8+ T cells sorted from blood, taken in a trial of the OX40 agonist ivuxolimab. The receptors shown here come from an adult with an advanced solid tumor such as melanoma, head and neck, liver or kidney cancer.

The chain is built from TRBV28 and TRBJ2-1, with 8 bases that match TRBD2. This CDR3 comprises 15 residues. Germline V gene lookup returns CDR1 MDHEN and CDR2 SYDVKM. V gave up 5 bases and J gave up 4 bases; unmatched junction bases: 7. The CDR3 nucleotides read TGTGCCAGCAGTCCCAGTAGCGGGGTTTACAATGAGCAGTTCTTC. This codes for CASSPSSGVYNEQFF. The complete variable domain, with remaining parts taken from reference TRBV28 and TRBJ2-1, reads DVKVTQSSRYLVKRTGEKVFLECVQDMDHENMFWYRQDPGLGLRLIYFSYDVKMKEKGDIPEGYSVSREKKERFSLILESASTNQTSMYLCASSPSSGVYNEQFFGPGTRLTVL.

The genes are TRBV5-1 and TRBJ2-7; possibly TRBD2 for D (6 bases). The CDR3 contains 16 residues. Per germline, CDR1 SGHRS and CDR2 YFSETQ. V lost 0 bases and J 4 bases, leaving 17 bases between the germline ends. The CDR3 coding sequence is TGCGCCAGCAGCTTGGGTTCCCCCGGGGGTCAATACGAGCAGTACTTC. Amino acid sequence: CASSLGSPGGQYEQYF.

This clone is medium-sized. The J gene is TRBJ2-4, the V gene TRBV4-3; the D gene could be TRBD1 or TRBD2 (5 bases each). CDR1 and CDR2 (germline): LGHNA, YSLEER. The CDR3 runs 13 residues. V lost 0 bases and J lost 9, with 9 bases in between. The CDR3 protein is CASSQDRGRIQYF. CDR3 DNA sequence: TGCGCCAGCAGCCAAGATCGGGGCCGCATTCAGTACTTC.

The gene calls are TRBV5-4 and TRBJ1-5; weak D call: TRBD1 (5 bases). CDR1 is SGHNT, CDR2 YYREEE, per germline (reference sequence). This CDR3 has 14 amino acids. The ends were cut back, 5 bases at V and 4 bases at J, with 13 bases in the middle. The DNA of the CDR3 is TGTGCCAGCAGTTCGGTCAGGGCAAATCAGCCCCAGCATTTT. It yields the protein CASSSVRANQPQHF.

The chain employs TRBV25-1 and TRBJ1-3; no definite D call. V lost 2 bases, J lost 0 bases, and 11 bases lay in between. The CDR3 covers 16 residues. CDR1 is MGHDK and CDR2 is SYGVNS in the germline V gene. In DNA form, the CDR3 reads TGTGCCAGCAGTGAACCCCGACGGAGCTCTGGAAACACCATATATTTT. Its protein is CASSEPRRSSGNTIYF.